This T cell receptor (beta chain) appears in the sequencing data of a study of shared clonotypes between healthy human individuals. Data came from immunoSEQ multiplex PCR; TCRdb stores just in-frame clones and leaves some out. The table lists around 500,000 clones, about 72% of them singletons. CDR1 is SGHTA and CDR2 is FQGNSA in the germline V gene. Losses at the gene ends were 1 base for V and 10 bases for J; bases not matched to a gene: 6. This CDR3 spans 14 amino acids. Those who donated, Caucasian adults without exception, all lived in Nashville, Tennessee. When samples were unsorted, around 90 million PBMCs were used for genomic DNA.

The rearrangement links TRBV7-2 to TRBJ1-4, with TRBD1 identical over 7 bases. The receptor was isolated from a woman in her 40s in good health. Some clones in this sample may be carry-over from other donors' samples. Sequenced input: PBMCs. CDR3: CASSLGGGLGKLFF. Here the CDR3 DNA reads TGTGCCAGCAGCTTAGGAGGGGGCTTGGGAAAACTGTTTTTT.